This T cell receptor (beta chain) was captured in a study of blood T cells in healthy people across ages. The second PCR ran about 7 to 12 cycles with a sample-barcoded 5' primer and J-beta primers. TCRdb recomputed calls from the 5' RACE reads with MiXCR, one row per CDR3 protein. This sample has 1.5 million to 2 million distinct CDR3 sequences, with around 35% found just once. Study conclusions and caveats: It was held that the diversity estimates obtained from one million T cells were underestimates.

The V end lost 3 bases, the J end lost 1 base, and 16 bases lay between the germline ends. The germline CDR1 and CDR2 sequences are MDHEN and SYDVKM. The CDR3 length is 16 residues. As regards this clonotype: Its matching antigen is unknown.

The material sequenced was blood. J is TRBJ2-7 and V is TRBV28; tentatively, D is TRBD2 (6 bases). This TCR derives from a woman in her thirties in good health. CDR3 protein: CASSFYPARDSYEQYF. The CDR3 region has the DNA TGTGCCAGCAGTTTCTACCCGGCGCGGGATTCCTACGAGCAGTACTTC.